The next 21 T cell receptor beta chains were all read from a single sample in a study of blood T cell repertoires in COVID-19. Assay: immunoSEQ multiplex PCR; the TCRdb copy retains only in-frame clones and omits some. The sample records under 200,000 clones, around 84% being singletons. Sequenced sample: peripheral blood. These receptor sequences come from a woman aged 65 to 85 with COVID-19, enrolled during active disease.

The genes are TRBV28 and TRBJ1-5; no clear D gene. From germline, CDR1 is MDHEN and CDR2 SYDVKM. V was clipped by 8 bases and J by 4 bases, with 6 bases between them. This CDR3 comprises 11 residues. CDR3 sequence (DNA): TGTGCCAGCCAGAGGAATCAGCCCCAGCATTTT. Protein sequence: CASQRNQPQHF.

The CDR3 reads CASSPWTGENSPLHF. The CDR3 nucleotides are TGTGCCAGCAGCCCGTGGACAGGTGAGAATTCACCCCTCCACTTT. The J gene is TRBJ1-6, the V gene TRBV27, with 7 bases identical to TRBD1. The germline CDR1 and CDR2 sequences are MNHEY and SMNVEV (reference sequence). The CDR3 covers 15 residues. V dropped 6 bases and J dropped 7; count of bases not matched to a gene: 9.

The V call is TRBV2, the J call TRBJ1-4; 9 bases are shared with TRBD1. Germline assignment: CDR1 SNHLY and CDR2 FYNNEI. The CDR3 runs 14 residues. The V and J ends lost 7 bases and 8 bases, in that order; junction bases with no gene match: 8. The CDR3 is CASISTGGLEKLFF. CDR3 DNA: TGTGCCAGCATTTCGACAGGGGGGCTCGAAAAACTGTTTTTT.

The chain couples TRBV9 to TRBJ1-2; no reliable D call. Germline CDR1 is SGDLS and CDR2 is YYNGEE. Trimming removed 0 bases from V and 9 bases from J, with 15 bases in between. The CDR3 totals 14 residues. CDR3 nucleotides: TGTGCCAGCAGCGTAGCGGCGGAGGGTTTGAGCTACACCTTC. Protein sequence: CASSVAAEGLSYTF. The variable domain in full, with the rest retrieved from reference TRBV9 and TRBJ1-2, is DSGVTQTPKHLITATGQRVTLRCSPRSGDLSVYWYQQSLDQGLQFLIQYYNGEERAKGNILERFSAQQFPDLHSELNLSSLELGDSALYFCASSVAAEGLSYTFGSGTRLTVV.

The chain recombines TRBV19 with TRBJ1-1; 7 nucleotides match TRBD1. V shed 7 bases and J 4 bases; nucleotides not matched to a gene: 15. This CDR3 has 16 amino acids. Germline lookup yields CDR1 LNHDA and CDR2 SQIVND (reference sequence). Written as DNA, the CDR3 is TGTGCCAGTAAGCAGGGGGAAACGGCAGGGGTCACTGAAGCTTTCTTT. Residues: CASKQGETAGVTEAFF. Full variable domain (remainder filled in from reference TRBV19 and TRBJ1-1): DGGITQSPKYLFRKEGQNVTLSCEQNLNHDAMYWYRQDPGQGLRLIYYSQIVNDFQKGDIAEGYSVSREKKESFPLTVTSAQKNPTAFYLCASKQGETAGVTEAFFGQGTRLTVV.

The chain recombines TRBV7-2 with TRBJ1-5; the D gene is possibly TRBD1 (5 bases). V lost 4 bases and J 4 bases, leaving 14 bases between the germline ends. The germline V gene encodes CDR1 SGHTA and CDR2 FQGNSA. The CDR3 contains 15 residues. CDR3 residues: CASSSGLNENQPQHF. DNA of the CDR3: TGTGCCAGCAGCTCAGGGTTAAACGAGAATCAGCCCCAGCATTTT.

The V gene is TRBV6-1, the J gene TRBJ1-1; D is uncertain. This CDR3 is 14 amino acids long. The V and J ends lost 2 bases and 5 bases respectively, with 12 bases between them. Germline V gene sequence: CDR1 MNHNS, CDR2 SASEGT. CDR3 region: CASSELLPGTEAFF. The CDR3 bases are TGTGCCAGCAGTGAACTTCTTCCAGGTACTGAAGCTTTCTTT.

This rearrangement joins TRBV5-6 to TRBJ1-2, with 8 bases identical to TRBD1. Germline CDR1 is SGHDT and CDR2 is YYEEEE. V was clipped by 4 bases and J by 5 bases; unmatched bases: 10. This CDR3 contains 15 residues. The CDR3 nucleotides read TGTGCCAGCAGCCCAAGGGCAGGGGGCGAGTATGGCTACACCTTC. Amino acids: CASSPRAGGEYGYTF.

V gene TRBV18 combines with J gene TRBJ1-2; unclear D gene. The CDR3 covers 13 residues. V lost 3 bases to trimming and J lost 5 bases, with 10 bases between them. CDR1 KGHSH and CDR2 LQKENI come from the germline V gene. The CDR3 spells CASSPSGAYGYTF. The CDR3 DNA reads TGTGCCAGCTCACCGTCAGGCGCATATGGCTACACCTTC. Complete variable domain (other parts from reference TRBV18 and TRBJ1-2): NAGVMQNPRHLVRRRGQEARLRCSPMKGHSHVYWYRQLPEEGLKFMVYLQKENIIDESGMPKERFSAEFPKEGPSILRIQQVVRGDSAAYFCASSPSGAYGYTFGSGTRLTVV.

The CDR3 loop is CASSPSPDQPQHF. CDR3 DNA: TGTGCCAGCAGCCCCTCCCCCGATCAGCCCCAGCATTTT. The chain employs TRBV6-5 and TRBJ1-5; D not resolved. Trimming pared 6 bases from V and 5 bases from J, leaving 11 bases between. Germline assignment: CDR1 MNHEY and CDR2 SVGAGI. The CDR3 is made up of 13 amino acids.

V gene TRBV11-2 combines with J gene TRBJ2-7; 9 bases are shared with TRBD2. Germline V gene data show CDR1 as SGHAT and CDR2 as FQNNGV. This CDR3 is built from 15 residues. With V trimmed by 2 bases and J by 6 bases, 8 bases remained unmatched. The CDR3, as DNA: TGTGCCAGCAGCTTAAATAGCGGGAGATCGTCCGAGCAGTACTTC. This gives the protein CASSLNSGRSSEQYF.

V is TRBV28 and J is TRBJ1-3; D remains ambiguous. Germline loops: CDR1 MDHEN, CDR2 SYDVKM. This CDR3 has 12 amino acids. V was shortened by 8 bases and J by 4 bases, with 9 bases between the two germline ends. The CDR3 spells CASFAGGNTIYF. DNA of the CDR3: TGTGCCAGCTTCGCGGGGGGAAACACCATATATTTT. The full variable domain, rest sourced from reference TRBV28 and TRBJ1-3, is DVKVTQSSRYLVKRTGEKVFLECVQDMDHENMFWYRQDPGLGLRLIYFSYDVKMKEKGDIPEGYSVSREKKERFSLILESASTNQTSMYLCASFAGGNTIYFGEGSWLTVV.

The chain has TRBV4-1 and TRBJ1-4; possibly TRBD1 for D (5 bases). CDR1 MGHRA and CDR2 YSYEKL come from the germline V gene. CDR3 length equals 15 residues. Trimming left V 4 bases short and J 2 bases short, with 11 bases between. The CDR3 reads CASSPFAGTNEKLFF. As DNA, the CDR3 is TGCGCCAGCAGCCCTTTCGCAGGGACTAATGAAAAACTGTTTTTT.

The chain has TRBV28 and TRBJ2-7; D is possibly TRBD2 (6 bases). CDR1 is MDHEN, CDR2 SYDVKM, per germline. CDR3 length: 13 residues. Trimming removed 8 bases at V and 5 bases at J, with 16 bases between. The CDR3 sequence is CASRTGGFDEQYF. Written as DNA, the CDR3 is TGTGCCAGCCGCACCGGGGGTTTCGACGAGCAGTACTTC.

This clone was seen a handful of times. CDR3 nucleotides: TGTGCTAGTGGCCAGACAGGGAACGAGCAGTACGTC. This encodes CASGQTGNEQYV. The genes are TRBV12-5 and TRBJ2-7, with TRBD1 identical over 7 bases. Trimming took 6 bases from V and 5 from J; bases not matched to a gene: 4. This CDR3 has 12 amino acids. Germline CDR1 and CDR2: LGHNT and FRNRAP.

The chain is built from TRBV6-5 and TRBJ2-7; possible D gene TRBD1, 6 bases. Per germline, CDR1 MNHEY and CDR2 SVGAGI. The length of the CDR3 is 12 residues. Trimming stripped 10 bases from V and 2 bases from J, with 12 bases between. In DNA form, the CDR3 reads TGTGCCACCGGAGAGGGGGCCTACGAGCAGTACTTC. Its protein product is CATGEGAYEQYF.

This chain connects TRBV29-1 to TRBJ1-2; D is ambiguous. Germline CDR1 SQVTM, CDR2 ANQGSEA. V was clipped by 3 bases and J by 7 bases, with 6 bases between them. The CDR3 is 10 amino acids. CDR3 sequence reads: CSVDDFGYTF. The CDR3 DNA follows: TGCAGCGTTGACGACTTTGGCTACACCTTC.

The rearrangement joins TRBV19 to TRBJ2-1, with 16 bases lining up with TRBD2. The CDR3 totals 17 residues. V shed 5 bases and J 2 bases; nucleotides not matched to a gene: 3. Germline V CDR1 and CDR2: LNHDA, SQIVND (reference sequence). Here the CDR3 reads CASSQGTSGRAYNEQFF. The CDR3 nucleotides read TGTGCCAGTAGTCAAGGGACTAGCGGGAGGGCCTACAATGAGCAGTTCTTC.

This clone has just one count. The DNA of the CDR3 is TGTGCCAGTACCCCGAAGCGGGGGCTAAGCAATCAGCCCCAGCATTTT. It specifies CASTPKRGLSNQPQHF. This rearrangement joins TRBV19 to TRBJ1-5, with D maybe TRBD1 (6 bases). Germline lookup yields CDR1 LNHDA and CDR2 SQIVND (reference sequence). Trimming cost V 7 bases and J 1 base, with 17 bases left between them. The CDR3 totals 16 residues.

The V and J genes are TRBV11-2 and TRBJ2-3, with a weak D call TRBD1 (5 bases). The CDR3 runs 13 residues. V gave up 6 bases and J gave up 2 bases, with 9 bases separating them. The V gene's germline CDR1 is SGHAT and CDR2 FQNNGV. CDR3 loop: CASRGLFTDTQYF. In DNA, the CDR3 is TGTGCCAGCAGGGGGCTCTTCACAGATACGCAGTATTTT.

The chain recombines TRBV7-2 with TRBJ2-2; perhaps TRBD1 as D (5 bases). This CDR3 is built from 16 residues. Trimming removed 6 bases from V and 2 bases from J, with 16 bases in between. From germline, CDR1 is SGHTA and CDR2 FQGNSA. CDR3 sequence reads: CASRNPGRTNTGELFF. In nucleotides, the CDR3 is TGTGCCAGCAGAAATCCAGGGCGCACTAACACCGGGGAGCTGTTTTTT.